The entry below describes one TCR beta chain. The data are from a study of blood T cell repertoires in COVID-19. Data came from immunoSEQ multiplex PCR; TCRdb stores just in-frame clones and leaves some out. The sample holds about 330,000 clones, approximately 88% seen once. Sequenced: PBMCs or T cells enriched from blood (not recorded which). The origin of this receptor is a man between 25 and 39 years old who had recovered from COVID-19.

The CDR3 sequence: CASSLVASDGTQYF. The CDR3 DNA reads as TGTGCCAGCAGCTTGGTTGCTAGCGATGGGACCCAGTACTTC. The rearrangement uses TRBV5-6 and TRBJ2-5, with D possibly matching TRBD2 (6 bases). The CDR3 runs 14 residues. The ends were cut back, 0 bases at V and 7 bases at J, with 13 bases in the middle. Germline loops: CDR1 SGHDT, CDR2 YYEEEE.